This TCR beta chain was sequenced for a study of cytomegalovirus exposure and HLA in healthy donors. Study context: Both the 100 to 150 validation repertoires and the approximately 620 first-cohort repertoires used the same platform, as reported by a later analysis.

Regarding this clone: Its antigen is currently unknown.

Measured with immunoSEQ multiplex PCR; TCRdb has only the in-frame clones, and not every one. Of roughly 150,000 clones in the sample, around nine tenths are singletons; the top ten hold about 9.4%. Findings of the study overall: Rarity held for most TCR sequences, but there were some public TCRs that occurred in many donors. According to the study, about 180 TCR beta chains were cytomegalovirus-associated. A few of the chains that were CMV-associated were confirmed in vitro to be specific for CMV antigens.

Germline-derived CDR1 and CDR2 are MNHEY and SVGAGI. This CDR3 spans 12 amino acids. V was clipped by 8 bases and J by 0 bases, with 6 bases between them. The specimen was PBMCs. The TCR was taken from a woman aged 18-29 years in good health and CMV-seropositive. The chain couples TRBV6-5 to TRBJ2-3; D uncertain. The DNA for the CDR3 is TGTGCCAGCGTCTCGAGCACAGATACGCAGTATTTT. Residues: CASVSSTDTQYF.